Below are 23 T cell receptor beta chains sequenced from a single sample in a study of blood T cell repertoires in COVID-19. This table comes from immunoSEQ multiplex PCR, and its TCRdb copy is limited to in-frame clones, with some not included. The sample contains about 150,000 clones, roughly 86% of which appear only once. The sequencing input was peripheral blood. Receptors were obtained from a human donor with acute or convalescent COVID-19. The donor label of this sample is uncertain.

The rearrangement joins TRBV5-1 to TRBJ2-1; D perhaps matches TRBD1 (5 bases). The CDR3 consists of 14 residues. Germline V gives CDR1 SGHRS, CDR2 YFSETQ. V was cut by 7 bases and J by 5 bases, with 16 bases left in between. The CDR3 DNA reads as TGCGCCAGCGGCCCAACTGGACAAAACAATGAGCAGTTCTTC. It encodes CASGPTGQNNEQFF.

This rearrangement joins TRBV5-1 to TRBJ2-7; tentatively, D is TRBD1 (6 bases). This CDR3 spans 15 amino acids. V dropped 0 bases and J dropped 5 bases, with 15 bases sitting between them. Germline V gives CDR1 SGHRS, CDR2 YFSETQ. CDR3 residues: CASSLAGQGSDEQYF. CDR3 DNA: TGCGCCAGCAGCTTGGCCGGTCAGGGGAGCGACGAGCAGTACTTC.

The rearrangement uses TRBV3-1 (or the pseudogene TRBV3-2) and TRBJ2-4, with a weak D call TRBD1 (5 bases). CDR3 length: 14 amino acids. The V end was cut by 4 bases, the J end by 5 bases, with 12 bases between. In germline, CDR1 is LGHDT, CDR2 YNNKEL (reference sequence). DNA of the CDR3: TGTGCCAGCAGCCTGCTGGACAACCAAAACATTCAGTACTTC. This sequence encodes CASSLLDNQNIQYF.

The chain combines TRBV6-6 with TRBJ2-7, with 8 bases lining up with TRBD1. V was clipped by 5 bases and J by 2 bases; unmatched bases: 5. Germline loops: CDR1 MNHNY, CDR2 SVGAGI (reference sequence). CDR3 length equals 14 residues. CDR3 sequence reads: CASSPTGEAYEQYF. The CDR3, as DNA: TGTGCCAGCAGTCCGACAGGGGAGGCCTACGAGCAGTACTTC.

The count of this clone is one. V is TRBV6-5 and J is TRBJ1-2; the D is unclear. V lost 4 bases, J lost 8 bases, and 14 bases lay in between. The CDR3 is 13 amino acids. From germline, CDR1 is MNHEY and CDR2 SVGAGI. The CDR3 region is CASSSGRPRGYTF. The CDR3 DNA follows: TGTGCCAGCAGTTCCGGGAGGCCGAGGGGCTACACCTTC.

This chain joins TRBV7-2 and TRBJ2-5; a possible D gene is TRBD1 (6 bases). Germline-derived CDR1 and CDR2 are SGHTA and FQGNSA. This CDR3 is 12 amino acids long. V lost 5 bases to trimming and J lost 9 bases, with 13 bases between them. CDR3 bases: TGTGCCAGCAGCCCTGTCCCAGGGGCCCAGTACTTC. This translates into CASSPVPGAQYF.

In its sample, this clone was seen many times. This chain uses TRBV5-8 with TRBJ1-5; TRBD1 matches 7 bases. Germline loops: CDR1 SGHTS, CDR2 YDEGEE. The length of the CDR3 is 15 residues. Trimming at V came to 4 bases and at J to 4 bases, leaving 8 bases not matched to a gene. CDR3 nucleotide sequence: TGTGCCAGCAGCCGAACAGGGGTAGGAAATCAGCCCCAGCATTTT. It is translated as CASSRTGVGNQPQHF. The whole variable domain, filled in from reference TRBV5-8 and TRBJ1-5, reads EAGVTQSPTHLIKTRGQQATLRCSPISGHTSVYWYQQALGLGLQFLLWYDEGEERNRGNFPPRFSGRQFPNYSSELNVNALELEDSALYLCASSRTGVGNQPQHFGDGTRLSIL.

The chain employs TRBV4-1 and TRBJ2-7; D gene uncertain. V lost 1 base, J lost 3 bases, and 13 bases lay in between. The CDR3 runs 15 residues. CDR1 is MGHRA, CDR2 YSYEKL, per germline. The CDR3 loop is CASSQGANLGYEQYF. The CDR3 nucleotides read TGCGCCAGCAGCCAAGGGGCTAACCTGGGCTACGAGCAGTACTTC.

This clone appeared a single time. The chain is built from TRBV19 and TRBJ1-5; 9 nucleotides line up with TRBD1. The J segment lost 5 bases and the V segment lost 5 bases, leaving 4 bases of the junction unmatched. Germline V gene sequence: CDR1 LNHDA, CDR2 SQIVND (reference sequence). The CDR3 is 14 residues long. The CDR3 reads CASSEGTGYQPQHF. The CDR3 DNA follows: TGTGCCAGTAGTGAAGGGACAGGGTATCAGCCCCAGCATTTT.

The CDR3, as DNA: TGTGCCAGCAGCCCGACAGGGAAGATCGATGGCTACACCTTC. Protein: CASSPTGKIDGYTF. This sequence joins TRBV11-3 and TRBJ1-2, with TRBD1 identical over 7 bases. The CDR3 consists of 14 residues. Germline CDR1 and CDR2: SGHNT and YENEEA. Germline trimming cut 5 bases from V and 6 bases from J; bases unmatched to any gene: 9.

CDR3 bases: TGTGCCAGCAGTTTCCTCCCGGGCGGGGGTAACTCTGGGGCCAACGTCCTGACTTTC. Encoded protein: CASSFLPGGGNSGANVLTF. The V gene is TRBV27, the J gene TRBJ2-6; the match to TRBD2 covers 7 bases. The length of the CDR3 is 19 residues. Trimming removed 3 bases from V and 0 bases from J; junction bases left unmatched: 11. Per the germline V gene, CDR1 is MNHEY and CDR2 is SMNVEV (reference sequence).

The CDR3 protein is CSVSGLQETQYF. The CDR3 coding sequence is TGCAGCGTTTCAGGACTCCAAGAGACCCAGTACTTC. The chain recombines TRBV29-1 with TRBJ2-5, with D perhaps TRBD2 (5 bases). CDR1 is SQVTM and CDR2 is ANQGSEA in the germline V gene. V was trimmed by 5 bases and J by 1 base, leaving 8 bases between them. The CDR3 loop spans 12 amino acids.

The chain combines TRBV9 with TRBJ2-3; 7 bases line up with TRBD1. The CDR3 spans 16 residues. The V and J ends lost 0 bases and 6 bases, in that order; junction bases with no gene match: 10. Germline V lookup: CDR1 SGDLS, CDR2 YYNGEE. The CDR3 coding sequence is TGTGCCAGCAGCGTAGCTGGGGCAGGGGGAGTGGATACGCAGTATTTT. Its protein is CASSVAGAGGVDTQYF.

This clone was counted between two and nine times. The chain links TRBV12-3 or TRBV12-4 to TRBJ1-1; no reliable D call. Trimming left V 2 bases short and J 5 bases short, with 9 bases between. This CDR3 has 13 amino acids. This chain's CDR3 is CASSLKGGTEAFF. CDR3 coding DNA: TGTGCCAGCAGTTTAAAAGGCGGGACTGAAGCTTTCTTT.

The chain has TRBV5-4 and TRBJ1-2; D perhaps matches TRBD1 (6 bases). Trimming cost V 0 bases and J 6 bases, with 9 bases left between them. CDR3 size: 13 residues. Germline loops: CDR1 SGHNT, CDR2 YYREEE (reference sequence). CDR3 in amino acids: CASSLVAGDGYTF. DNA of the CDR3: TGTGCCAGCAGCTTGGTGGCAGGGGATGGCTACACCTTC.

CDR3 sequence reads: CASSEWQGQVPTGELFF. The CDR3, as DNA: TGTGCCAGCAGTGAATGGCAGGGACAGGTACCTACCGGGGAGCTGTTTTTT. The chain couples TRBV25-1 to TRBJ2-2; the match to TRBD1 covers 8 bases. Trimming took 1 base from V and 5 from J; bases not matched to a gene: 9. Per the germline V gene, CDR1 is MGHDK and CDR2 is SYGVNS. This CDR3 has 17 amino acids.

The V and J genes are TRBV6-5 and TRBJ1-5; 7 bases line up with TRBD1. The germline CDR1 and CDR2 sequences are MNHEY and SVGAGI. The CDR3 spans 14 residues. V was pared by 7 bases and J by 1 base, with 4 bases of the junction left unmatched. The CDR3 coding sequence is TGTGCCAGCACAGACAGGGTGAGCAATCAGCCCCAGCATTTT. Translated: CASTDRVSNQPQHF.

This clone has only one observation. The V gene is TRBV19, the J gene TRBJ2-7; a weak D match, TRBD1 (7 bases). The CDR3 totals 15 residues. CDR1 and CDR2 (germline): LNHDA, SQIVND (reference sequence). Trimming removed 4 bases at V and 3 bases at J, with 16 bases between. CDR3 amino acids: CASSREAQGNYEQYF. The CDR3 DNA follows: TGTGCCAGTAGTAGGGAGGCACAGGGGAACTACGAGCAGTACTTC.

The chain recombines TRBV10-2 with TRBJ2-2, with 10 bases lining up with TRBD1. V lost 6 bases to trimming and J lost 1 base; unmatched junction nucleotides: 8. Germline assignment: CDR1 WSHSY and CDR2 SAAADI. The CDR3 totals 17 residues. CDR3 protein: CASRPFGQGVNTGELFF. The CDR3 region has the DNA TGCGCCAGCAGACCTTTTGGACAGGGGGTGAACACCGGGGAGCTGTTTTTT.

The chain couples TRBV10-1 to TRBJ1-3, with a tentative D call TRBD1 (6 bases). The V end was cut by 7 bases, the J end by 1 base, with 20 bases between. Germline values: CDR1 WNHNN, CDR2 SYGVQD (reference sequence). CDR3 size: 17 residues. This CDR3 reads CASTKPEGGKSGNTIYF. Here the CDR3 DNA reads TGCGCCAGCACCAAACCAGAGGGGGGGAAGTCTGGAAACACCATATATTTT.

This chain joins TRBV4-2 and TRBJ2-3, with TRBD2 matching 10 bases. The J segment lost 10 bases and the V segment lost 4 bases, leaving 14 bases of the junction unmatched. The CDR3 runs 16 residues. CDR1 LGHNA and CDR2 YNFKEQ come from the germline V gene. The CDR3 protein is CASSPSTSGAVGAQYF. DNA of the CDR3: TGTGCCAGCAGCCCCAGCACTAGCGGGGCCGTTGGGGCGCAGTATTTT.

V usage is TRBV9 and J usage is TRBJ2-7, with a possible D match to TRBD1 (5 bases). Per the germline V gene, CDR1 is SGDLS and CDR2 is YYNGEE. CDR3 size: 15 residues. V dropped 4 bases and J dropped 1 base, with 15 bases sitting between them. DNA of the CDR3: TGTGCCAGCAGCTTCGAAGCCACAGGTTCCTACGAGCAGTACTTC. It specifies CASSFEATGSYEQYF.

This clone was detected ten times or more. The chain combines TRBV30 with TRBJ2-1; D might be TRBD2 (6 bases). CDR1 and CDR2 (germline): GTSNPN, SVGIG (reference sequence). The CDR3 sequence is 15 residues long. V was trimmed by 0 bases and J by 2 bases, leaving 11 bases between them. In DNA, the CDR3 is TGTGCCTGGAGTGTACTCGCGGGGACCTACAATGAGCAGTTCTTC. Translation: CAWSVLAGTYNEQFF.